Listed here are 16 T cell receptor beta chains from one sample, sequenced in a study of vaccination effects on CD4 cells after COVID-19. TCRdb keeps only in-frame clones here, not all; method: immunoSEQ multiplex PCR. This sample has fewer than 90,000 clones, with roughly 73% found just once. Antigen-specific CD4+ T cells were first expanded with viral peptide pools by the ViraFEST assay and only then sequenced. Isolation of CD4+ T cells took place after approximately ten days of culture. Two doses of BNT162b2 or mRNA-1273 vaccine were administered to participants. For these TCRs, the target antigens are not known. Source: CD4+ T cells from PBMCs cultured with HCoV-OC43 spike peptides, taken after COVID-19 vaccination. Stated subset: HCoV-OC43 spike overlapping peptide pool stimulation. The source of these receptors is a human donor who received a COVID-19 vaccine.

This chain joins TRBV18 and TRBJ1-3, with D perhaps TRBD1 (5 bases). CDR1 KGHSH and CDR2 LQKENI come from the germline V gene. Between the trimmed V and J ends, which lost 3 bases and 0 bases, there was a span of 15 bases. This CDR3 has 17 amino acids. The CDR3 DNA reads TGTGCCAGCTCACCTCAGGGCACAGCCCGCTCTGGAAACACCATATATTTT. Translated, it gives CASSPQGTARSGNTIYF.

The rearrangement links TRBV29-1 to TRBJ1-1; D gene uncertain. CDR1 is SQVTM, CDR2 ANQGSEA, per germline. The CDR3 has 11 amino acids. The V end lost 1 base, the J end lost 8 bases, and 8 bases lay between the germline ends. The DNA of the CDR3 is TGCAGCGTTGAAGGACGGGGAGAAGCTTTCTTT. Translated: CSVEGRGEAFF.

The chain joins TRBV19 to TRBJ1-2; possibly TRBD1 for D (6 bases). Per the germline V gene, CDR1 is LNHDA and CDR2 is SQIVND (reference sequence). Trimming removed 6 bases from V and 2 bases from J, with 13 bases in between. The CDR3 is made up of 14 amino acids. CDR3 in amino acids: CASSWAGDNYGYTF. The CDR3 DNA sequence: TGTGCCAGTAGCTGGGCAGGGGACAACTATGGCTACACCTTC.

The gene calls are TRBV6-6 and TRBJ1-1, with D unresolved. Germline V lookup: CDR1 MNHNY, CDR2 SVGAGI (reference sequence). Deletions cut 6 bases from V and 4 bases from J, with 15 bases between. The CDR3 runs 14 residues. The CDR3, as DNA: TGTGCCAGCAGGGACCCCCGGCGGTCCACTGAAGCTTTCTTT. The encoded protein is CASRDPRRSTEAFF.

This chain joins TRBV3-1 (or the pseudogene TRBV3-2) and TRBJ1-5; the D is unclear. V was shortened by 4 bases and J by 4 bases, with 5 bases between the two germline ends. Per the germline V gene, CDR1 is LGHDT and CDR2 is YNNKEL (reference sequence). The CDR3 contains 12 residues. The CDR3 DNA reads TGTGCCAGCAGCCTCGGGAATCAGCCCCAGCATTTT. Its translation is CASSLGNQPQHF.

Only one count was recorded for this clone. This chain joins TRBV6-4 and TRBJ2-7; 7 bases map to TRBD2. V dropped 6 bases and J dropped 3; count of bases not matched to a gene: 8. This CDR3 is 14 amino acids long. Germline V CDR1 and CDR2: MRHNA, SNTAGT. CDR3 in DNA: TGTGCCAGCAGAACCGGGACTAACTACTACGAGCAGTACGTC. Translating gives CASRTGTNYYEQYV.

V and J are TRBV30 and TRBJ2-5, with D possibly being TRBD1 (5 bases). V dropped 4 bases and J dropped 5 bases, with 14 bases sitting between them. CDR3 size: 13 residues. Germline lookup yields CDR1 GTSNPN and CDR2 SVGIG (reference sequence). CDR3 loop: CAWNKGWSETQYF. The CDR3 DNA is TGTGCCTGGAACAAGGGGTGGTCGGAGACCCAGTACTTC. The full variable domain, completed using reference TRBV30 and TRBJ2-5, is SQTIHQWPATLVQPVGSPLSLECTVEGTSNPNLYWYRQAAGRGLQLLFYSVGIGQISSEVPQNLSASRPQDRQFILSSKKLLLSDSGFYLCAWNKGWSETQYFGPGTRLLVL.

This chain uses TRBV7-2 with TRBJ1-2, with a weak D call TRBD1 (5 bases). V was shortened by 5 bases and J by 1 base, with 8 bases between the two germline ends. The CDR3 sequence is 13 residues long. Germline loops: CDR1 SGHTA, CDR2 FQGNSA. CDR3 amino acids: CASSIDSNYGYTF. The CDR3 nucleotides read TGTGCCAGCAGCATAGACAGTAACTATGGCTACACCTTC.

J is TRBJ2-5 and V is TRBV20-1; 8 bases line up with TRBD2. Germline V gene sequence: CDR1 DFQATT, CDR2 SNEGSKA (reference sequence). The J segment lost 4 bases and the V segment lost 3 bases, leaving 13 bases of the junction unmatched. The CDR3 totals 16 residues. DNA of the CDR3: TGCAGTGCTAGTGGCCGGGGGGGCCTAGTTCGAGAGACCCAGTACTTC. Translation: CSASGRGGLVRETQYF.

V gene TRBV27 combines with J gene TRBJ2-5; 10 bases map to TRBD2. The CDR3 is 18 residues long. Looked up from germline, CDR1 is MNHEY and CDR2 is SMNVEV (reference sequence). Trimming removed 6 bases from V and 2 bases from J; junction bases left unmatched: 15. CDR3 sequence: CASSRQPPSGGLQETQYF. DNA of the CDR3: TGTGCCAGCAGCCGACAACCGCCTAGCGGGGGACTACAAGAGACCCAGTACTTC.

The chain carries TRBV15 and TRBJ2-5; D is uncertain. The CDR3 totals 12 residues. Germline loops: CDR1 LNHNV, CDR2 YYDKDF (reference sequence). V was shortened by 0 bases and J by 2 bases, with 1 base between the two germline ends. CDR3 nucleotides: TGTGCCACCAGCAGAGATCAAGAGACCCAGTACTTC. Amino acid sequence: CATSRDQETQYF.

The gene calls are TRBV7-3 and TRBJ2-2; D may be TRBD1 or TRBD2 (6 bases each). Germline V CDR1 and CDR2: SGHTA, FQGTGA. This CDR3 has 15 residues. Trimming took 3 bases from V and 2 from J, leaving 10 bases between them. This CDR3 reads CASSFGGLNTGELFF. The CDR3 coding sequence is TGTGCCAGCAGCTTTGGGGGGCTTAACACCGGGGAGCTGTTTTTT.

This chain links TRBV19 with TRBJ1-2; D is unresolved. V gave up 7 bases and J gave up 4 bases, with 19 bases separating them. Germline assignment: CDR1 LNHDA and CDR2 SQIVND (reference sequence). The CDR3 spans 15 residues. The CDR3 coding sequence is TGTGCCAGTAATCCTTCTGACCTTTGGGGCTATGGCTACACCTTC. It translates to CASNPSDLWGYGYTF.

This clone appeared a few times. This chain connects TRBV5-5 to TRBJ1-2, with no clear D. The CDR3 is made up of 13 amino acids. Germline CDR1 and CDR2: SGHKS and YYEKEE (reference sequence). Trimming removed 0 bases from V and 3 bases from J, with 6 bases in between. The CDR3 here is CASSLEQDYGYTF. The CDR3 region has the DNA TGTGCCAGCAGCTTGGAGCAGGACTATGGCTACACCTTC.

This clone appeared a single time. The chain uses TRBV5-1 and TRBJ1-1; TRBD1 matches 7 bases. V lost 5 bases to trimming and J lost 4 bases; unmatched junction nucleotides: 8. CDR3 length: 14 amino acids. Germline CDR1 is SGHRS and CDR2 is YFSETQ. CDR3 residues: CASSQQTGSTEAFF. The DNA for the CDR3 is TGCGCCAGCAGTCAACAGACAGGGTCCACTGAAGCTTTCTTT.

In regard to this clone: This same CDR3 is encoded by further DNA sequences in the sample. V gene TRBV3-1 (or the pseudogene TRBV3-2) combines with J gene TRBJ1-1, with no clear D. Germline V CDR1 and CDR2: LGHDT, YNNKEL (reference sequence). With 1 base removed from V and 4 bases from J, the gap between germline ends came to 13 bases. CDR3 length: 15 residues. The CDR3 loop reads CASSQAIREGTEAFF. In DNA, the CDR3 is TGTGCCAGCAGCCAAGCGATTAGGGAAGGCACTGAAGCTTTCTTT.